The rows below give T cell receptor beta chains drawn from one sample of a study of radiotherapy plus CTLA-4 blockade in lung cancer. Only in-frame clones appear in the TCRdb table, and some are missing; sequencing was by immunoSEQ multiplex PCR. The sample yields approximately 98,000 clones, 75% to 85% seen once. The sequences come from peripheral blood, collected from a patient treated with radiotherapy plus ipilimumab. The receptor set was obtained from a human donor with non-small cell lung cancer who had a partial response to radiotherapy plus ipilimumab. Each CDR3 is given with its conserved first and last residue. Each record gives: D gene, clone size, V gene, J gene, CDR3 protein, CDR3 DNA. The D gene is left open where the match is weak. Rows give clone size only sometimes, using once, few, many, or a class for an expanded clone.

.	few	TRBV2	TRBJ2-1	CASSEGVAASYNEQFF	TGTGCCAGCAGTGAAGGGGTAGCGGCGTCCTACAATGAGCAGTTCTTC
.	.	TRBV6-1	TRBJ1-1	CASSAQGNTEAFF	TGTGCCAGCAGTGCACAGGGGAACACTGAAGCTTTCTTT
.	.	TRBV27	TRBJ2-7	CASRPGLPSYEQYF	TGTGCCAGCCGACCGGGACTTCCTTCCTACGAGCAGTACTTC
TRBD2	.	TRBV7-3	TRBJ2-1	CASSLMSGRASGEQFF	TGTGCCAGCAGCTTAATGAGCGGGAGGGCCTCGGGTGAGCAGTTCTTC
.	.	TRBV20-1	TRBJ2-7	CSAGQYEQYF	TGCAGTGCTGGACAATACGAGCAGTACTTC
TRBD2	.	TRBV9	TRBJ2-1	CASSVDSGSYNEQFF	TGTGCCAGCAGCGTAGATAGCGGGTCCTACAATGAGCAGTTCTTC
TRBD2	.	TRBV27	TRBJ2-3	CASSLAGGTDTQYF	TGTGCCAGCAGTTTAGCGGGAGGCACAGATACGCAGTATTTT
.	.	TRBV10-3	TRBJ1-4	CASGGLANEKLFF	TGTGCCTCGGGGGGGTTGGCTAATGAAAAACTGTTTTTT
.	once	TRBV4-1	TRBJ2-7	CASSQEGGDSFYEQYF	TGCGCCAGCAGCCAAGAAGGCGGGGACAGCTTCTACGAGCAGTACTTC
.	.	TRBV6-1	TRBJ2-7	CASRADSTYEQYF	TGTGCCAGCAGGGCCGACAGCACCTACGAGCAGTACTTC
.	.	TRBV28	TRBJ2-7	CASKRAGLAYEQYF	TGTGCCAGCAAAAGGGCAGGGTTGGCATACGAGCAGTACTTC
.	.	TRBV14	TRBJ2-6	CASSVSSGANVLTF	TGTGCCAGCAGCGTGAGCTCTGGGGCCAACGTCCTGACTTTC
TRBD1	.	TRBV6-5	TRBJ1-2	CASSYSDRVEGYTF	TGTGCCAGCAGTTACTCAGACAGGGTAGAGGGCTACACCTTC
TRBD1	once	TRBV5-1	TRBJ1-1	CASSLQRGQGGTEAFF	TGCGCCAGCTCCTTACAACGTGGACAGGGCGGAACTGAAGCTTTCTTT
TRBD1	.	TRBV11-3	TRBJ2-2	CASSSGQGNTGELFF	TGTGCCAGCAGCTCGGGACAGGGAAACACCGGGGAGCTGTTTTTT
TRBD1	once	TRBV5-1	TRBJ1-2	CASKLGDRPSSNYTF	TGCGCCAGCAAATTGGGGGACAGGCCATCGAGTAACTACACCTTC
.	.	TRBV5-1	TRBJ2-1	CASSIGSPEQFF	TGCGCCAGCAGCATTGGGAGTCCTGAGCAGTTCTTC
TRBD1	.	TRBV28	TRBJ1-2	CASSPPGQDGYTF	TGTGCCAGCAGCCCACCGGGACAGGATGGCTACACCTTC
.	once	TRBV10-2	TRBJ2-1	CASSEGGEQFF	TGCGCCAGCAGTGAAGGAGGAGAGCAGTTCTTC
.	few	TRBV21-1	TRBJ1-4	CASSKLYRGRNPTNEKLFF	TGTGCCAGCAGCAAACTGTACAGGGGGCGGAACCCAACTAATGAAAAACTGTTTTTT
.	.	TRBV9	TRBJ2-1	CASSVEGFEQFF	TGTGCCAGCAGCGTAGAGGGGTTTGAGCAGTTCTTC
TRBD1	.	TRBV5-1	TRBJ1-2	CASSLEWTGNYGYTF	TGCGCCAGCAGCTTGGAGTGGACAGGGAACTATGGCTACACCTTC
.	.	TRBV9	TRBJ2-2	CASSVLRTANTGELFF	TGTGCCAGCAGCGTACTGAGGACAGCGAACACCGGGGAGCTGTTTTTT
TRBD1	.	TRBV5-1	TRBJ1-1	CASSLTGGEGTEAFF	TGCGCCAGCAGCCTGACAGGGGGCGAAGGCACTGAAGCTTTCTTT
.	.	TRBV6-5	TRBJ2-1	CASSYLSGGNNEQFF	TGTGCCAGCAGTTACCTTAGCGGAGGGAACAATGAGCAGTTCTTC
.	.	TRBV6-5	TRBJ2-7	CASRFGDKRNEQYF	TGTGCCAGCAGGTTTGGGGACAAACGCAACGAGCAGTACTTC
.	.	TRBV30	TRBJ1-1	CAGNLKGGTEAFF	TGTGCTGGAAATTTGAAAGGGGGCACTGAAGCTTTCTTT
TRBD1	.	TRBV27	TRBJ1-2	CASSFRDRGPYGYTF	TGTGCCAGCAGTTTTCGGGACAGGGGACCCTATGGCTACACCTTC